A single sample is the source of the 28 T cell receptor beta chains below, sequenced in a study of cytotoxic CD8 clonotypes in ibrutinib-treated CLL. TCRdb keeps only in-frame clones here, not all; method: immunoSEQ multiplex PCR. The sample includes some 10,000 clones, 70% to 80% seen only once; the top ten take 16%. The sample here was PBMCs, taken at disease progression, from a patient treated with ibrutinib. The source is a human donor with chronic lymphocytic leukemia.

The chain combines TRBV5-1 with TRBJ2-3; possible D gene TRBD1, 5 bases. The germline V gene has CDR1 SGHRS and CDR2 YFSETQ. Trimming stripped 0 bases from V and 6 bases from J, with 14 bases between. The CDR3 covers 15 residues. CDR3 sequence: CASSLEGMVTDTQYF. The CDR3 bases are TGCGCCAGCAGCTTGGAGGGGATGGTGACGGATACGCAGTATTTT.

V is TRBV30 and J is TRBJ1-3; D not resolved. Germline lookup yields CDR1 GTSNPN and CDR2 SVGIG (reference sequence). This CDR3 has 15 amino acids. Trimming removed 0 bases at V and 4 bases at J, with 13 bases between. The chain's CDR3 is CAWSVGQGNGNTIYF. For the CDR3, the DNA is TGTGCCTGGAGTGTAGGGCAAGGGAACGGAAACACCATATATTTT.

Note on this clone: Within the sample, other DNA sequences also encode this same CDR3. The V call is TRBV2, the J call TRBJ1-3; D is perhaps TRBD1 (6 bases). The CDR3 has 14 amino acids. Germline V lookup: CDR1 SNHLY, CDR2 FYNNEI. Trimming left V 7 bases short and J 4 bases short, with 14 bases between. The CDR3 sequence is CASTTGTLGNTIYF. The CDR3 DNA follows: TGTGCCAGCACCACCGGGACACTCGGAAACACCATATATTTT.

The chain carries TRBV10-1 and TRBJ2-2; unclear D gene. The V end lost 2 bases, the J end lost 5 bases, and 12 bases lay between the germline ends. Germline values: CDR1 WNHNN, CDR2 SYGVQD (reference sequence). The CDR3 has 15 amino acids. CDR3 residues: CASSEGRSWTGELFF. The DNA for the CDR3 is TGCGCCAGCAGTGAGGGTCGTAGTTGGACCGGGGAGCTGTTTTTT.

The rearrangement links TRBV19 to TRBJ1-3; 8 bases agree with TRBD1. V shed 5 bases and J 16 bases; nucleotides not matched to a gene: 13. CDR3 length: 13 amino acids. In germline, CDR1 is LNHDA, CDR2 SQIVND (reference sequence). CDR3 residues: CASSFSDRGNYYF. CDR3 nucleotides: TGTGCCAGTAGTTTTTCAGACAGGGGAAACTACTATTTT.

The chain links TRBV23-1 to TRBJ2-2; D perhaps matches TRBD2 (6 bases). TRBV23-1 is an ORF for which the function is uncertain. The V gene lost 4 bases and the J gene lost 4 bases, with 19 bases spanning the gap. This CDR3 is 17 amino acids long. The CDR3 here is CASSRTTGRELTGELFF. In DNA, the CDR3 is TGCGCCAGCAGTCGGACTACTGGACGGGAGCTCACCGGGGAGCTGTTTTTT.

Written as DNA, the CDR3 is TGCAGCGTTGAAGAACCGGGACATCTTGAAGCTTTCTTT. Its protein product is CSVEEPGHLEAFF. The chain carries TRBV29-1 and TRBJ1-1, with D possibly matching TRBD1 (6 bases). Germline assignment: CDR1 SQVTM and CDR2 ANQGSEA. The V gene lost 0 bases and the J gene lost 7 bases, with 12 bases spanning the gap. The CDR3 contains 13 residues. The whole variable domain, filled in from reference TRBV29-1 and TRBJ1-1, reads SAVISQKPSRDICQRGTSLTIQCQVDSQVTMMFWYRQQPGQSLTLIATANQGSEATYESGFVIDKFPISRPNLTFSTLTVSNMSPEDSSIYLCSVEEPGHLEAFFGQGTRLTVV.

The chain employs TRBV19 and TRBJ2-2; 7 nucleotides align to TRBD2. Trimming cost V 9 bases and J 3 bases; bases outside gene matches: 7. Germline CDR1 is LNHDA and CDR2 is SQIVND (reference sequence). The CDR3 sequence is 14 residues long. The CDR3 is CASRGDRDTGELFF. The CDR3 nucleotides are TGTGCCAGCCGGGGGGATAGGGACACCGGGGAGCTGTTTTTT.

The chain combines TRBV27 with TRBJ1-4; unclear D gene. CDR3 size: 14 residues. With 5 bases removed from V and 11 bases from J, the gap between germline ends came to 18 bases. Germline values: CDR1 MNHEY, CDR2 SMNVEV (reference sequence). CDR3: CASSIDRQYGKLFF. DNA of the CDR3: TGTGCCAGCAGTATCGACCGACAATATGGGAAACTGTTTTTT.

This clone was seen more than once but under ten times. This chain links TRBV10-3 with TRBJ1-1; 10 positions match TRBD1. Germline loops: CDR1 ENHRY, CDR2 SYGVKD. Germline trimming cut 7 bases from V and 5 bases from J; bases unmatched to any gene: 10. The CDR3 length is 15 residues. As DNA, the CDR3 is TGTGCCATCACACGGACAGGGGGATTGGGGACTGAAGCTTTCTTT. Its translation: CAITRTGGLGTEAFF.

V usage is TRBV19 and J usage is TRBJ2-5; TRBD2 aligns across 15 bases. J gave up 1 base and V 4 bases, and 4 bases lay outside the gene matches. This CDR3 contains 17 residues. Germline lookup yields CDR1 LNHDA and CDR2 SQIVND (reference sequence). In DNA, the CDR3 is TGTGCCAGTAGTAGGGGACTAGCGGGAGGCACCCAAGAGACCCAGTACTTC. This encodes CASSRGLAGGTQETQYF.

The chain employs TRBV18 and TRBJ1-2; tentatively, D is TRBD1 (5 bases). V gave up 6 bases and J gave up 7 bases, with 12 bases separating them. CDR1 and CDR2 (germline): KGHSH, LQKENI. The CDR3 length is 12 residues. DNA of the CDR3: TGTGCCAGCTCTAGGGGAGATCCTGGCTACACCTTC. Its protein is CASSRGDPGYTF.

This clone was picked up a small number of times. The genes are TRBV28 and TRBJ1-2; TRBD1 agrees at 10 bases. V lost 3 bases to trimming and J lost 4 bases; unmatched junction nucleotides: 8. Per the germline V gene, CDR1 is MDHEN and CDR2 is SYDVKM. The CDR3 covers 16 residues. CDR3 bases: TGTGCCAGCAGTTTGTCGCCTAGGACAGGGGGCTATGGCTACACCTTC. As protein: CASSLSPRTGGYGYTF.

This clone was counted once. The gene calls are TRBV28 and TRBJ2-3; 7 nucleotides align to TRBD2. The CDR3 spans 17 residues. CDR1 MDHEN and CDR2 SYDVKM come from the germline V gene. Unmatched junction bases numbered 7, after V lost 1 base and J lost 0 bases. Here the CDR3 reads CASSLSPSGASTDTQYF. In DNA, the CDR3 is TGTGCCAGCAGTTTATCCCCTAGCGGAGCTAGCACAGATACGCAGTATTTT.

This chain joins TRBV5-1 and TRBJ1-3; 8 bases align to TRBD1. CDR3 length: 16 residues. Per the germline V gene, CDR1 is SGHRS and CDR2 is YFSETQ. V lost 1 base, J lost 3 bases, and 6 bases stayed unmatched. The CDR3 coding sequence is TGCGCCAGCAGCTTGACCCAGGGGGCCGGTGGAAACACCATATATTTT. It specifies CASSLTQGAGGNTIYF.

The chain couples TRBV5-1 to TRBJ1-1, with 7 nucleotides matching TRBD1. The V gene end was trimmed by 4 bases and the J gene end by 6 bases; junction bases not matched to a gene: 6. Germline V gives CDR1 SGHRS, CDR2 YFSETQ. This CDR3 is built from 13 residues. The CDR3 nucleotides read TGCGCCAGCAGCCTACAGGGGACCGCTGAAGCTTTCTTT. This translates into CASSLQGTAEAFF.

The CDR3 loop is CASSHTDRAYGYTF. The CDR3 DNA follows: TGCGCCAGCAGCCATACAGACAGGGCCTATGGCTACACCTTC. V gene TRBV4-1 combines with J gene TRBJ1-2; 7 bases match TRBD1. J was trimmed by 4 bases and V by 3 bases; bases with no gene match: 5. The CDR3 contains 14 residues. Germline CDR1 and CDR2: MGHRA and YSYEKL.

DNA of the CDR3: TGTGCCAGCAGCTGGGGGAGGGTCCTGAACACTGAAGCTTTCTTT. Translation gives CASSWGRVLNTEAFF. The chain carries TRBV11-2 and TRBJ1-1; D perhaps matches TRBD1 (5 bases). Germline values: CDR1 SGHAT, CDR2 FQNNGV. This CDR3 has 15 residues. Between the trimmed V and J ends, which lost 4 bases and 0 bases, there was a span of 12 bases.

Written as DNA, the CDR3 is TGTGCCAGCAGTGCCCTAGCAAGGGAGCAGTTCTTC. Its protein product is CASSALAREQFF. This chain connects TRBV6-1 to TRBJ2-1; D possibly corresponds to TRBD2 (5 bases). With 4 bases removed from V and 10 bases from J, the gap between germline ends came to 11 bases. The length of the CDR3 is 12 residues. Germline loops: CDR1 MNHNS, CDR2 SASEGT.

This clone has a handful of counts. CDR3 loop: CASSVRGRPDEQYF. Here the CDR3 DNA reads TGCGCCAGCAGCGTCAGGGGGCGACCCGACGAGCAGTACTTC. The chain recombines TRBV5-1 with TRBJ2-7; 8 bases map to TRBD1. Germline CDR1 reads SGHRS; CDR2 reads YFSETQ. The CDR3 sequence is 14 residues long. The V gene end was trimmed by 4 bases and the J gene end by 5 bases; junction bases not matched to a gene: 8.

This clone was detected only once. The J gene is TRBJ1-3, the V gene TRBV5-6; D may be TRBD1 (5 bases). The CDR3 has 14 residues. V lost 4 bases and J 7 bases, leaving 15 bases between the germline ends. The V gene's germline CDR1 is SGHDT and CDR2 YYEEEE. CDR3 nucleotide sequence: TGTGCCAGCAGCCACCCGACAGAGGGGAACACCATATATTTT. This codes for CASSHPTEGNTIYF.

The V and J genes are TRBV29-1 and TRBJ2-3; D perhaps matches TRBD2 (6 bases). This CDR3 has 12 residues. V lost 8 bases, J lost 1 base, and 10 bases lay in between. Germline loops: CDR1 SQVTM, CDR2 ANQGSEA. As DNA, the CDR3 is TGCAGCCTAAGGAGGGGCACAGATACGCAGTATTTT. Residues: CSLRRGTDTQYF.

A single count supports this clone. The chain joins TRBV28 to TRBJ2-7; possibly TRBD2 for D (5 bases). The germline V gene has CDR1 MDHEN and CDR2 SYDVKM. The CDR3 has 14 amino acids. Trimming took off 4 bases at V and 6 bases at J, with 16 bases between the two ends. CDR3 residues: CASSYKGYRGEQYF. CDR3 bases: TGTGCCAGCAGTTATAAAGGATATCGGGGCGAGCAGTACTTC.

The V and J genes are TRBV5-4 and TRBJ1-6; maybe TRBD1 (5 bases). Germline V gene sequence: CDR1 SGHNT, CDR2 YYREEE (reference sequence). V dropped 0 bases and J dropped 4 bases, with 14 bases sitting between them. This CDR3 contains 17 residues. This CDR3 is CASSLEGRGSYNSPLHF. The CDR3 DNA reads as TGTGCCAGCAGCTTGGAGGGTAGGGGCTCTTATAATTCACCCCTCCACTTT.

The chain has TRBV14 and TRBJ1-3; a weak D match, TRBD1 (5 bases). Germline V CDR1 and CDR2: SGHDN, FVKESK. Trimming cost V 0 bases and J 0 bases, with 9 bases left between them. This CDR3 has 16 amino acids. The CDR3 DNA is TGTGCCAGCAGCCAAGACCCAGGGCACTCTGGAAACACCATATATTTT. It translates to CASSQDPGHSGNTIYF.

This chain connects TRBV14 to TRBJ2-5, with D unresolved. Germline lookup yields CDR1 SGHDN and CDR2 FVKESK. Trimming stripped 2 bases from V and 7 bases from J, with 8 bases between. This CDR3 contains 12 residues. CDR3 in amino acids: CASSQLSLTQYF. The CDR3 region has the DNA TGTGCCAGCAGCCAACTATCCTTGACCCAGTACTTC.

J is TRBJ2-7 and V is TRBV7-6; 11 nucleotides line up with TRBD2. Looked up from germline, CDR1 is SGHVS and CDR2 is FNYEAQ. The J segment lost 2 bases and the V segment lost 3 bases, leaving 3 bases of the junction unmatched. The CDR3 has 15 amino acids. The CDR3: CASSFGTSGTYEQYF. CDR3 coding DNA: TGTGCCAGCAGCTTCGGGACTAGCGGAACCTACGAGCAGTACTTC. Full variable domain (missing parts from reference TRBV7-6 and TRBJ2-7): GAGVSQSPRYKVTKRGQDVALRCDPISGHVSLYWYRQALGQGPEFLTYFNYEAQQDKSGLPNDRFSAERPEGSISTLTIQRTEQRDSAMYRCASSFGTSGTYEQYFGPGTRLTVT.

The V and J genes are TRBV7-9 and TRBJ1-4; TRBD1 aligns across 7 bases. The germline CDR1 and CDR2 sequences are SEHNR and FQNEAQ (reference sequence). The CDR3 spans 15 residues. Unmatched junction bases numbered 9, after V lost 5 bases and J lost 6 bases. The CDR3 nucleotides are TGTGCCAGCAGCGAACAGGGGAACCTTTATGAAAAACTGTTTTTT. Protein product: CASSEQGNLYEKLFF.